One and the same sample provided the 29 T cell receptor beta chains below, sequenced in a study of spatial heterogeneity in lung cancer. TCRdb used MiXCR to reprocess the 5' RACE reads, holding one entry per CDR3 protein. Of about 38,000 distinct CDR3 sequences listed, around 7.5% were seen once; the top ten hold approximately 30%. The sample's time point: sample taken at primary tumor resection. The sample in question was PBMCs, obtained at surgery. These receptors came from a male donor with early-stage non-small cell lung cancer.

This chain uses TRBV20-1 with TRBJ1-1; D is possibly TRBD1 (6 bases). Germline V gene lookup returns CDR1 DFQATT and CDR2 SNEGSKA (reference sequence). Deletions cut 5 bases from V and 5 bases from J, with 18 bases between. The CDR3 is 14 residues long. The CDR3 DNA reads TGCAGTGCTCTGCCAGGGGACGGAGCGACTGAAGCTTTCTTT. It codes for CSALPGDGATEAFF.

In its sample, this clonotype was seen a few times. The rearrangement joins TRBV6-2 or TRBV6-3 to TRBJ1-5; D unresolved. Trimming shortened V by 6 bases and J by 4 bases, and 7 bases separated the two germline ends. In germline, CDR1 is MNHEY, CDR2 SVGEGT. The CDR3 is made up of 12 amino acids. CDR3 DNA sequence: TGTGCCAGCAGGGACGGGAATCAGCCCCAGCATTTT. Protein: CASRDGNQPQHF.

The CDR3 sequence is CASIQTRGGLYEQYF. The DNA for the CDR3 is TGCGCCAGCATCCAGACCCGGGGCGGGTTATACGAGCAGTACTTC. The chain couples TRBV23-1 to TRBJ2-7, with D perhaps being TRBD1 or TRBD2 (5 bases each). TRBV23-1 has ORF status, its function being uncertain. Between the trimmed V and J ends, which lost 7 bases and 4 bases, there was a span of 20 bases. This CDR3 comprises 15 residues.

The J gene is TRBJ1-5, the V gene TRBV4-1; D not resolved. CDR3 size: 17 residues. V was trimmed by 0 bases and J by 1 base, leaving 13 bases between them. Germline V gene data show CDR1 as MGHRA and CDR2 as YSYEKL. CDR3 in amino acids: CASSQEVGQRSNQPQHF. DNA of the CDR3: TGCGCCAGCAGCCAAGAAGTGGGTCAGAGGAGCAATCAGCCCCAGCATTTT.

Note on this clonotype: At one of its ends the junction is not consistent with the germline gene, which may arise from a read error. The gene calls are TRBV20-1 and TRBJ1-3; D remains ambiguous. The CDR3 is made up of 13 amino acids. Germline CDR1 reads DFQATT; CDR2 reads SNEGSKA (reference sequence). CDR3 nucleotide sequence: TGCAGTGCCTACAGTGTCTCTGGAAACACCTTATATTTT. Translating it yields CSAYSVSGNTLYF.

The sample holds many counts of this clonotype. The genes are TRBV20-1 and TRBJ1-1; no reliable D call. Germline-derived CDR1 and CDR2 are DFQATT and SNEGSKA (reference sequence). Trimming shortened V by 2 bases and J by 4 bases, and 5 bases separated the two germline ends. The CDR3 covers 11 residues. CDR3 DNA: TGCAGTGCTAGACCTACCACTGAAGCTTTCTTT. Translation: CSARPTTEAFF.

This clonotype was seen ten or more times. The chain couples TRBV7-2 to TRBJ2-5, with 8 bases identical to TRBD2. Germline CDR1 SGHTA, CDR2 FQGNSA. The CDR3 sequence is 14 residues long. V trimming: 4 bases; J trimming: 5 bases; junction bases outside the gene matches: 6. The CDR3 DNA is TGTGCCAGCAGCTATCAGGGGACTAGTGAGACCCAGTACTTC. It translates to CASSYQGTSETQYF.

This clonotype was seen repeatedly, ten times or more. This chain connects TRBV6-1 to TRBJ1-2; D call uncertain. The CDR3 contains 12 residues. V lost 6 bases and J 4 bases, leaving 9 bases between the germline ends. Germline CDR1 and CDR2: MNHNS and SASEGT. This chain's CDR3 is CASSKDGYGYTF. CDR3 nucleotides: TGTGCCAGCAGCAAGGACGGCTATGGCTACACCTTC.

This clonotype has a count of ten or more. The rearrangement joins TRBV9 to TRBJ1-1, with 8 nucleotides matching TRBD1. V shed 4 bases and J 0 bases; nucleotides not matched to a gene: 11. The CDR3 totals 17 residues. The germline gives CDR1 SGDLS, CDR2 YYNGEE. CDR3 coding DNA: TGTGCCAGCAGCTCAGGGCTGCAGGGGGCCGTGAACACTGAAGCTTTCTTT. Translation gives CASSSGLQGAVNTEAFF.

In this sample, this clonotype turned up many times. The V call is TRBV7-8, the J call TRBJ1-5, with 7 nucleotides matching TRBD1. CDR1 is SGHVS and CDR2 is FQNEAQ in the germline V gene. V was clipped by 1 base and J by 6 bases; unmatched bases: 3. This CDR3 is 14 amino acids long. The CDR3 reads CASSLVQGPQPQHF. CDR3 coding DNA: TGTGCCAGCAGCTTAGTACAGGGGCCTCAGCCCCAGCATTTT.

At least ten counts were recorded for this clonotype. The chain has TRBV4-1 and TRBJ1-5; 7 bases agree with TRBD1. Germline V lookup: CDR1 MGHRA, CDR2 YSYEKL. The CDR3 contains 18 residues. J was trimmed by 4 bases and V by 2 bases; bases with no gene match: 14. The CDR3 spells CASSQFGGRDSYNQPQHF. The CDR3 DNA sequence: TGCGCCAGCAGCCAATTTGGAGGCCGGGACAGCTATAATCAGCCCCAGCATTTT.

This clonotype was seen ten or more times. The CDR3 nucleotides are TGTGCCAGCAGCTTACCCTCGACCATGGCCTTAGCCAAAAACATTCAGTACTTC. It specifies CASSLPSTMALAKNIQYF. V is TRBV7-8 and J is TRBJ2-4; D ambiguous. The CDR3 contains 18 residues. V lost 2 bases to trimming and J lost 0 bases, with 17 bases between them. The germline V gene encodes CDR1 SGHVS and CDR2 FQNEAQ.

This chain joins TRBV14 and TRBJ2-7; D tentatively reads TRBD1 or TRBD2 (5 bases each). Germline CDR1 reads SGHDN; CDR2 reads FVKESK. The CDR3 length is 12 residues. Deletions cut 1 base from V and 4 bases from J, with 5 bases between. CDR3 in amino acids: CASSQGGYEQYV. Written as DNA, the CDR3 is TGTGCCAGCAGCCAAGGGGGGTACGAGCAGTACGTC.

This clonotype came up many times. The chain has TRBV7-9 and TRBJ1-1; TRBD1 might be the D (5 bases). Trimming pared 5 bases from V and 1 base from J, leaving 11 bases between. CDR1 and CDR2 (germline): SEHNR, FQNEAQ (reference sequence). The CDR3 is made up of 14 amino acids. The CDR3 DNA reads TGTGCCAGCAGCCCGGGGGTCCCGAACACTGAAGCTTTCTTT. As protein: CASSPGVPNTEAFF.

This clonotype was seen ten or more times. The rearrangement joins TRBV9 to TRBJ1-2; D uncertain. The CDR3 runs 14 residues. V was shortened by 4 bases and J by 0 bases, with 10 bases between the two germline ends. Germline V lookup: CDR1 SGDLS, CDR2 YYNGEE. The DNA of the CDR3 is TGTGCCAGCAGCCCGGGCCTTTCTAACTATGGCTACACCTTC. Translation gives CASSPGLSNYGYTF.

This clonotype was seen many times. The rearrangement joins TRBV6-2 or TRBV6-3 to TRBJ2-3; tentative D call: TRBD2 (5 bases). CDR1 is MNHEY, CDR2 SVGEGT, per germline. With 0 bases removed from V and 1 base from J, the gap between germline ends came to 17 bases. CDR3 length: 18 amino acids. The CDR3 reads CASSYSMPRTPGTDTQYF. In DNA, the CDR3 is TGTGCCAGCAGTTACTCGATGCCCAGGACTCCCGGCACAGATACGCAGTATTTT.

This clonotype turned up a few times. The genes are TRBV15 and TRBJ1-5, with no clear D. The CDR3 runs to 15 residues. CDR1 and CDR2 from the germline V gene are LNHNV and YYDKDF (reference sequence). The V gene lost 0 bases and the J gene lost 5 bases, with 11 bases spanning the gap. CDR3 protein: CATSRDYGSDQPQHF. As DNA, the CDR3 is TGTGCCACCAGCAGAGATTATGGTTCGGATCAGCCCCAGCATTTT.

J is TRBJ1-2 and V is TRBV6-2 or TRBV6-3, with D possibly matching TRBD1 (6 bases). Trimming shortened V by 6 bases and J by 2 bases, and 13 bases separated the two germline ends. This CDR3 comprises 14 residues. CDR1 is MNHEY and CDR2 is SVGEGT in the germline V gene. The CDR3 reads CASSRLGGNYGYTF. In DNA form, the CDR3 reads TGTGCCAGCAGCCGTCTTGGGGGCAACTATGGCTACACCTTC.

This clonotype showed up many times. V gene TRBV27 combines with J gene TRBJ2-4, with 9 bases aligning to TRBD1. The CDR3 has 17 residues. Germline trimming cut 6 bases from V and 2 bases from J; bases unmatched to any gene: 11. CDR1 and CDR2 (germline): MNHEY, SMNVEV (reference sequence). The CDR3: CASRPTGGLGTKNIQYF. CDR3 DNA sequence: TGTGCCAGCAGACCCACAGGGGGCTTAGGAACCAAAAACATTCAGTACTTC.

This clonotype was detected ten times or more. V usage is TRBV6-5 and J usage is TRBJ2-2; D is unclear. Germline V gives CDR1 MNHEY, CDR2 SVGAGI. CDR3 size: 12 residues. Trimming removed 1 base at V and 5 bases at J, with 2 bases between. The CDR3 DNA follows: TGTGCCAGCAGTTACTGGACCGGGGAGCTGTTTTTT. Protein sequence: CASSYWTGELFF.

J is TRBJ2-7 and V is TRBV5-1; D call uncertain. Looked up from germline, CDR1 is SGHRS and CDR2 is YFSETQ. The CDR3 runs to 13 residues. Trimming stripped 0 bases from V and 6 bases from J, with 10 bases between. The CDR3 DNA is TGCGCCAGCAGCTTGGATATTTATCTCGAGCAGTACGTC. As protein: CASSLDIYLEQYV.

This clonotype was counted at least ten times. This rearrangement joins TRBV6-2 or TRBV6-3 to TRBJ2-1; D not resolved. This CDR3 is built from 12 residues. The V end was cut by 8 bases, the J end by 10 bases, with 15 bases between. The germline gives CDR1 MNHEY, CDR2 SVGEGT. In DNA, the CDR3 is TGTGCCAGCCACAACGGGCTAGGAGAGCAGTTCTTC. It specifies CASHNGLGEQFF.

A few counts support this clonotype. The chain employs TRBV29-1 and TRBJ1-1, with D possibly being TRBD1 (6 bases). V dropped 6 bases and J dropped 5 bases, with 19 bases sitting between them. The CDR3 extends over 14 amino acids. The germline V gene encodes CDR1 SQVTM and CDR2 ANQGSEA. CDR3 in DNA: TGCAGCGTAGCTTCTAGGCAGGGGAGGACTGAAGCTTTCTTT. Its protein is CSVASRQGRTEAFF. Complete variable domain (other parts from reference TRBV29-1 and TRBJ1-1): SAVISQKPSRDICQRGTSLTIQCQVDSQVTMMFWYRQQPGQSLTLIATANQGSEATYESGFVIDKFPISRPNLTFSTLTVSNMSPEDSSIYLCSVASRQGRTEAFFGQGTRLTVV.

In this sample, this clonotype turned up many times. The V gene is TRBV6-1, the J gene TRBJ1-5; 7 nucleotides line up with TRBD1. The junction had 7 bases not matched to a gene; V was cut back by 8 bases and J by 0 bases. The germline V gene encodes CDR1 MNHNS and CDR2 SASEGT. This CDR3 has 15 residues. The CDR3 DNA sequence: TGTGCCAGCCTCAGGGGGGATTATAGCAATCAGCCCCAGCATTTT. Translation gives CASLRGDYSNQPQHF.

The chain has TRBV24-1 and TRBJ2-3, with 8 bases that match TRBD2. This CDR3 spans 15 amino acids. The germline gives CDR1 KGHDR, CDR2 SFDVKD. The V and J ends lost 5 bases and 1 base, in that order; junction bases with no gene match: 4. The CDR3 sequence is CATSATGGGTDTQYF. In DNA, the CDR3 is TGTGCCACCAGTGCGACGGGGGGGGGCACAGATACGCAGTATTTT.

The sample holds many counts of this clonotype. The gene calls are TRBV4-2 and TRBJ2-3, with 9 nucleotides matching TRBD1. The length of the CDR3 is 17 residues. V gave up 11 bases and J gave up 0 bases; unmatched junction bases: 15. CDR1 is LGHNA and CDR2 is YNFKEQ in the germline V gene. CDR3 nucleotide sequence: TGTGCCTCGTCTGGGACAGGGAAGTTTTCTAGCACAGATACGCAGTATTTT. It codes for CASSGTGKFSSTDTQYF.

This clonotype was detected ten times or more. The genes are TRBV29-1 and TRBJ1-1; D gene unclear. The CDR3 is 12 residues long. Per germline, CDR1 SQVTM and CDR2 ANQGSEA. V lost 3 bases to trimming and J lost 3 bases, with 8 bases between them. CDR3 loop: CSVDPMDTEAFF. DNA of the CDR3: TGCAGCGTTGATCCGATGGACACTGAAGCTTTCTTT.

This clonotype has a count of ten or more. The J gene is TRBJ2-3, the V gene TRBV12-3 or TRBV12-4; 8 bases fit TRBD2. The CDR3 sequence is 15 residues long. Trimming cost V 0 bases and J 2 bases; bases outside gene matches: 1. As DNA, the CDR3 is TGTGCCAGCAGTTTAGCTAGCGGGGTCACAGATACGCAGTATTTT. Its protein is CASSLASGVTDTQYF.

The CDR3 nucleotides are TGTGCCTGGAGTAACAGGGCAGGGGATCAGCCCCAGCATTTT. Protein: CAWSNRAGDQPQHF. The rearrangement links TRBV30 to TRBJ1-5, with a possible D match to TRBD1 (6 bases). This CDR3 spans 14 amino acids. The V and J ends lost 2 bases and 5 bases respectively, with 13 bases between them. In germline, CDR1 is GTSNPN, CDR2 SVGIG (reference sequence).